These 24 T cell receptor beta chains were all obtained from the same sample, sequenced in a study of radiotherapy plus CTLA-4 blockade in lung cancer (dated by TCRdb to the late 2010s). Library preparation was by the immunoSEQ multiplex PCR assay. This is the immuneACCESS table as TCRdb keeps it, with only in-frame sequences that have V and J called. A part of the clones is gone; compared with another copy, unresolved V genes explain less than half, and the rest is unexplained. This sample is represented by 30,000 to 40,000 clones; 75% of them were singletons. The ten largest account for less than 15% of the sample. The specimen comprised peripheral blood, sampled from a patient treated with radiotherapy plus ipilimumab. The receptors shown here come from a human donor with non-small cell lung cancer that progressed on radiotherapy plus ipilimumab.

The V gene is TRBV19, the J gene TRBJ2-1, with D perhaps matching TRBD1 (6 bases). Germline V lookup: CDR1 LNHDA, CDR2 SQIVND (reference sequence). V shed 0 bases and J shed 5 bases, with 11 bases lying between them. The CDR3 runs to 15 residues. The CDR3 sequence: CASSIDQGRDNEQFF. Here the CDR3 DNA reads TGTGCCAGTAGTATAGACCAGGGGAGAGACAATGAGCAGTTCTTC.

Only one count was recorded for this clone. V and J are TRBV10-3 and TRBJ2-1; tentative D call: TRBD2 (5 bases). CDR3 length: 15 residues. Trimming stripped 4 bases from V and 0 bases from J, with 10 bases between. Germline CDR1 reads ENHRY; CDR2 reads SYGVKD. In nucleotides, the CDR3 is TGTGCCATCAGTGTAGCGCCTAGCTCCTACAATGAGCAGTTCTTC. It yields the protein CAISVAPSSYNEQFF.

The V and J genes are TRBV7-9 and TRBJ1-4; 9 nucleotides align to TRBD1. The CDR3 covers 14 residues. V lost 6 bases, J lost 8 bases, and 7 bases stayed unmatched. Germline V gene sequence: CDR1 SEHNR, CDR2 FQNEAQ (reference sequence). The CDR3: CASSAGTGYEKLFF. The CDR3 nucleotides are TGTGCCAGCAGTGCCGGGACAGGGTACGAAAAACTGTTTTTT.

The chain has TRBV4-1 and TRBJ2-1; a weak D match, TRBD2 (6 bases). The CDR3 length is 18 residues. Trimming took off 2 bases at V and 0 bases at J, with 17 bases between the two ends. In germline, CDR1 is MGHRA, CDR2 YSYEKL. The CDR3 nucleotides are TGCGCCAGCAGCCAATACCGGGGCGGGGAGAGCTCCTACAATGAGCAGTTCTTC. Amino acid sequence: CASSQYRGGESSYNEQFF.

The chain carries TRBV4-3 and TRBJ2-5, with a tentative D call TRBD2 (5 bases). Germline V gives CDR1 LGHNA, CDR2 YSLEER. V was clipped by 4 bases and J by 7 bases, with 16 bases between them. The CDR3 sequence is 14 residues long. In DNA form, the CDR3 reads TGCGCCAGCAGCCTAGAGGAGAGCGGACCGACCCAGTACTTC. It codes for CASSLEESGPTQYF.

This clone was observed a single time. The chain combines TRBV10-1 with TRBJ1-1; D call uncertain. V was pared by 2 bases and J by 0 bases, with 4 bases between. This CDR3 region has 13 residues. CDR1 is WNHNN and CDR2 is SYGVQD in the germline V gene (reference sequence). As DNA, the CDR3 is TGCGCCAGCAGTGAGAATCTGAACACTGAAGCTTTCTTT. This encodes CASSENLNTEAFF.

V and J are TRBV9 and TRBJ1-3; TRBD1 is a possible D gene (5 bases). The CDR3 has 15 residues. CDR1 and CDR2 from the germline V gene are SGDLS and YYNGEE. Trimming stripped 3 bases from V and 4 bases from J, with 14 bases between. The CDR3 nucleotides read TGTGCCAGCAGCGGGCCCGGGACGCGGGGAAACACCATATATTTT. This sequence encodes CASSGPGTRGNTIYF.

The J gene is TRBJ1-2, the V gene TRBV19, with D perhaps TRBD1 (5 bases). The CDR3 is made up of 14 amino acids. The V end lost 10 bases, the J end lost 7 bases, and 22 bases lay between the germline ends. Germline V gene lookup returns CDR1 LNHDA and CDR2 SQIVND (reference sequence). The CDR3 bases are TGTGCCATTCCCCTACGGGACCCCTGGTGTGGCTACACCTTC. It specifies CAIPLRDPWCGYTF.

The chain joins TRBV28 to TRBJ1-1; D is undetermined. V dropped 4 bases and J dropped 0 bases, with 6 bases sitting between them. Germline-derived CDR1 and CDR2 are MDHEN and SYDVKM. This CDR3 is 13 amino acids long. CDR3 bases: TGTGCCAGCAGTTCCCTCATGAACACTGAAGCTTTCTTT. Translating gives CASSSLMNTEAFF. The whole variable domain, filled in from reference TRBV28 and TRBJ1-1, reads DVKVTQSSRYLVKRTGEKVFLECVQDMDHENMFWYRQDPGLGLRLIYFSYDVKMKEKGDIPEGYSVSREKKERFSLILESASTNQTSMYLCASSSLMNTEAFFGQGTRLTVV.

The J gene is TRBJ2-5, the V gene TRBV5-1; 10 bases agree with TRBD2. CDR1 is SGHRS and CDR2 is YFSETQ in the germline V gene. V lost 3 bases to trimming and J lost 5 bases; unmatched junction nucleotides: 7. The CDR3 totals 15 residues. In nucleotides, the CDR3 is TGCGCCAGCAGCTGGAGCGGGGGGGCCGGCGAGACCCAGTACTTC. It is translated as CASSWSGGAGETQYF. Looking up the rest from reference TRBV5-1 and TRBJ2-5 gives the full variable domain: KAGVTQTPRYLIKTRGQQVTLSCSPISGHRSVSWYQQTPGQGLQFLFEYFSETQRNKGNFPGRFSGRQFSNSRSEMNVSTLELGDSALYLCASSWSGGAGETQYFGPGTRLLVL.

The chain uses TRBV29-1 and TRBJ2-5; 9 bases agree with TRBD2. Germline V lookup: CDR1 SQVTM, CDR2 ANQGSEA. With V trimmed by 6 bases and J by 5 bases, 7 bases remained unmatched. The CDR3 covers 13 residues. CDR3 bases: TGCAGCGTAAGACAAGCGGGGGGCGAGACCCAGTACTTC. Translation: CSVRQAGGETQYF.

This rearrangement joins TRBV4-1 to TRBJ2-7, with D maybe TRBD2 (6 bases). Germline values: CDR1 MGHRA, CDR2 YSYEKL. Trimming stripped 3 bases from V and 2 bases from J, with 14 bases between. This CDR3 is built from 15 residues. The CDR3 is CASSQGSGGTYEQYF. In DNA form, the CDR3 reads TGCGCCAGCAGCCAGGGAAGCGGAGGGACCTACGAGCAGTACTTC.

This clone was seen a single time. The rearrangement joins TRBV9 to TRBJ2-2, with D tentatively TRBD1 or TRBD2 (5 bases each). Germline loops: CDR1 SGDLS, CDR2 YYNGEE. The CDR3 loop spans 15 amino acids. V was trimmed by 0 bases and J by 6 bases, leaving 12 bases between them. CDR3 amino acids: CASSVEPVGAGELFF. The DNA for the CDR3 is TGTGCCAGCAGCGTAGAGCCGGTGGGGGCCGGGGAGCTGTTTTTT.

V is TRBV28 and J is TRBJ2-7, with D unresolved. Trimming removed 5 bases at V and 7 bases at J, with 18 bases between. Germline CDR1 MDHEN, CDR2 SYDVKM. The CDR3 consists of 14 residues. CDR3 region: CASSIARGRAEQYF. Here the CDR3 DNA reads TGTGCCAGCAGTATCGCCCGTGGCCGGGCAGAGCAGTACTTC.

The J gene is TRBJ2-7, the V gene TRBV28; D is unresolved. From germline, CDR1 is MDHEN and CDR2 SYDVKM. This CDR3 has 12 amino acids. Trimming left V 3 bases short and J 3 bases short, with 6 bases between. CDR3 sequence reads: CASSLSYYEQYF. The CDR3 DNA sequence: TGTGCCAGCAGTTTGTCCTACTACGAGCAGTACTTC.

The chain's CDR3 is CAWGLAGLETQYF. The CDR3 nucleotides read TGTGCCTGGGGGCTAGCGGGGCTGGAGACCCAGTACTTC. The rearrangement joins TRBV30 to TRBJ2-5; 9 bases are shared with TRBD2. V shed 5 bases and J 5 bases; nucleotides not matched to a gene: 6. Germline CDR1 reads GTSNPN; CDR2 reads SVGIG (reference sequence). The CDR3 is 13 amino acids.

The rearrangement uses TRBV2 and TRBJ1-4; TRBD1 is a possible D gene (5 bases). V lost 6 bases, J lost 8 bases, and 22 bases lay in between. This CDR3 is 16 amino acids long. Looked up from germline, CDR1 is SNHLY and CDR2 is FYNNEI. This CDR3 is CASRGDPEGLVEKLFF. In DNA, the CDR3 is TGTGCCAGCAGGGGGGACCCCGAAGGACTTGTAGAAAAACTGTTTTTT.

The V gene is TRBV9, the J gene TRBJ2-1; no definite D call. Trimming left V 0 bases short and J 7 bases short, with 8 bases between. The germline V gene encodes CDR1 SGDLS and CDR2 YYNGEE. CDR3 length: 13 residues. CDR3: CASSVDHKNEQFF. The CDR3 DNA follows: TGTGCCAGCAGCGTAGATCATAAGAATGAGCAGTTCTTC. The full variable domain, with the rest looked up from reference TRBV9 and TRBJ2-1, is DSGVTQTPKHLITATGQRVTLRCSPRSGDLSVYWYQQSLDQGLQFLIQYYNGEERAKGNILERFSAQQFPDLHSELNLSSLELGDSALYFCASSVDHKNEQFFGPGTRLTVL.

The chain links TRBV5-6 to TRBJ1-1, with D possibly TRBD1 on 6 matching bases. Germline lookup yields CDR1 SGHDT and CDR2 YYEEEE. V was cut by 3 bases and J by 2 bases, with 17 bases left in between. This CDR3 is built from 16 residues. The CDR3 here is CASSWGGTYLNTEAFF. CDR3 nucleotides: TGTGCCAGCAGCTGGGGCGGGACATACCTAAACACTGAAGCTTTCTTT.

The CDR3 here is CASSRGTMGNNEQFF. DNA for the CDR3: TGTGCCAGCAGCCGTGGGACAATGGGCAACAATGAGCAGTTCTTC. The chain recombines TRBV7-6 with TRBJ2-1, with D maybe TRBD1 (6 bases). CDR3 size: 15 residues. Germline V gives CDR1 SGHVS, CDR2 FNYEAQ. The ends were cut back, 5 bases at V and 5 bases at J, with 16 bases in the middle.

Comments on this clone: A read error may account for a junction end that differs from germline. This specimen includes other DNA sequences encoding the same CDR3. V and J are TRBV2 and TRBJ2-1; 8 positions agree with TRBD1. Germline CDR1 and CDR2: SNHLY and FYNNEI. The CDR3 totals 14 residues. CDR3 sequence: CASSDRGGSNEQFF. As DNA, the CDR3 is TGTGCCAGTAGTGACAGGGGAGGATCCAATGAACAGTTCTTC.

The chain has TRBV7-8 and TRBJ1-1; no clear D. V lost 5 bases to trimming and J lost 3 bases, with 13 bases between them. Germline CDR1 and CDR2: SGHVS and FQNEAQ. CDR3 length: 14 residues. For the CDR3, the DNA is TGTGCCAGCAGCCTACAGACCCGGGACACTGAAGCTTTCTTT. This codes for CASSLQTRDTEAFF.

The V call is TRBV6-5, the J call TRBJ1-6, with a possible D match to TRBD1 (5 bases). Germline V gene lookup returns CDR1 MNHEY and CDR2 SVGAGI. The CDR3 totals 14 residues. V was shortened by 2 bases and J by 8 bases, with 10 bases between the two germline ends. The DNA for the CDR3 is TGTGCCAGCAGTTACCTAGGGGCAGATTCACCCCTCCACTTT. As protein: CASSYLGADSPLHF.

The rearrangement links TRBV5-6 to TRBJ2-7; 8 bases are a match to TRBD1. The CDR3 runs to 16 residues. The junction had 5 bases not matched to a gene; V was cut back by 0 bases and J by 0 bases. Germline V CDR1 and CDR2: SGHDT, YYEEEE. The CDR3 DNA is TGTGCCAGCAGCTTGGCAGGGGGCTCCTACTCCTACGAGCAGTACTTC. Translating it yields CASSLAGGSYSYEQYF. The full variable domain, in which reference TRBV5-6 and TRBJ2-7 provide the parts outside the CDR3, is DAGVTQSPTHLIKTRGQQVTLRCSPKSGHDTVSWYQQALGQGPQFIFQYYEEEERQRGNFPDRFSGHQFPNYSSELNVNALLLGDSALYLCASSLAGGSYSYEQYFGPGTRLTVT.